This T cell receptor beta chain was sequenced during a study of blood T cell repertoires in COVID-19. Turning to the study itself: Spain, Italy and the United States supplied samples that represented acute and convalescent COVID-19.

Assay: immunoSEQ multiplex PCR; the TCRdb copy retains only in-frame clones and omits some. The sample lists under 250,000 clones, roughly 86% seen once, with around 2.6% in the top ten. The germline V gene has CDR1 SSHAT and CDR2 FNYEAQ (reference sequence). This CDR3 contains 18 residues. Adults between about 18 and 95 years of age took part from about two dozen US areas. A word on this clone: Germline is not matched at one junction end, which may reflect a read error.

Sequenced: PBMCs or T cells enriched from blood (not recorded which). The chain uses TRBV7-7 and TRBJ1-1; 8 nucleotides line up with TRBD1. This receptor was obtained from a woman between 25 and 40 years old with acute COVID-19. For the CDR3, the DNA is TGTGCTAGCAGCTTAGGGTCCCCCCTAGACAGGGGCGGAACTGAAGCTTTCTTT. This encodes CASSLGSPLDRGGTEAFF.